The text below deals with one TCR beta chain. Trimming stripped 2 bases from V and 4 bases from J, with 11 bases between. This CDR3 has 14 residues. The V gene's germline CDR1 is MNHEY and CDR2 SVGEGT. In the original workflow: Estimated nucleated cell counts came from reference gene primer amplification. The repertoire was sequenced with immunoSEQ multiplex PCR; TCRdb's copy has only in-frame clones and lacks some. For V, J and clone size, that table is used; D and trimming come from the DNA. The data contain about 340,000 clones, approximately 91% of them singletons. The data belong to a study of blood T cell repertoires in COVID-19. Study summary: Samples taken during acute and convalescent COVID-19 were collected in the United States, Italy and Spain. From T cells, B-cell-depleted T cells, or PBMCs came the material, which was cDNA or gDNA.

Patients from Seattle were sampled longitudinally, starting during active infection. This clonotype was sampled from a woman aged 70-85 years with COVID-19, enrolled during active disease. Sequenced sample: peripheral blood. The genes are TRBV6-2 or TRBV6-3 and TRBJ1-2, with a weak D call TRBD1 (5 bases). CDR3 nucleotide sequence: TGTGCCAGCAGTTACGGGGCTCAACTCTATGGCTACACCTTC. Translating it yields CASSYGAQLYGYTF.